Below, 7 T cell receptor beta chains from the same sample are listed, as sequenced in a study of Ad26.COV2.S vaccination and SARS-CoV-2 variants. Treatment meaning: around 19 received Ad26.COV2.S at low or high dose, single or two shots; 5 received placebo; per-sample allocation not given. At day 63 after the first vaccine or placebo injection, samples were drawn. Some clones are missing from TCRdb's copy, which holds only in-frame ones; the method was immunoSEQ multiplex PCR. Of around 300,000 clones detected, around 90% appear once; the ten largest clones hold 6.4%. The sample in question was peripheral blood, obtained in a trial of Ad26.COV2.S vaccine versus placebo. The receptors stem from a person aged 18-60 years who received the Ad26.COV2.S COVID-19 vaccine or a placebo.

The chain joins TRBV28 to TRBJ2-1, with D uncertain. The CDR3 consists of 11 residues. In germline, CDR1 is MDHEN, CDR2 SYDVKM. V shed 7 bases and J shed 8 bases, with 9 bases lying between them. CDR3 nucleotides: TGTGCCAGCACGGATCGGTATGAGCAGTTCTTC. It specifies CASTDRYEQFF. Full variable domain (remainder filled in from reference TRBV28 and TRBJ2-1): DVKVTQSSRYLVKRTGEKVFLECVQDMDHENMFWYRQDPGLGLRLIYFSYDVKMKEKGDIPEGYSVSREKKERFSLILESASTNQTSMYLCASTDRYEQFFGPGTRLTVL.

The chain couples TRBV30 to TRBJ1-4; 7 nucleotides line up with TRBD1. With V trimmed by 0 bases and J by 5 bases, 9 bases remained unmatched. The germline V gene encodes CDR1 GTSNPN and CDR2 SVGIG (reference sequence). The CDR3 is 16 amino acids. The CDR3 nucleotides are TGTGCCTGGAGTGTAGAGGGGGCCCCGATGAATGAAAAACTGTTTTTT. This translates into CAWSVEGAPMNEKLFF.

V and J are TRBV18 and TRBJ2-5, with D tentatively TRBD2 (5 bases). CDR3 size: 12 residues. Germline CDR1 KGHSH, CDR2 LQKENI. V lost 3 bases, J lost 7 bases, and 9 bases lay in between. Written as DNA, the CDR3 is TGTGCCAGCTCACCGAGAGGGAGGACCCAGTACTTC. Residues: CASSPRGRTQYF.

The CDR3 is CASSLTGTGEEEQYF. In nucleotides, the CDR3 is TGTGCCAGCAGCTTAACGGGGACAGGGGAAGAGGAGCAGTACTTC. The chain uses TRBV7-3 and TRBJ2-7, with 10 bases matching TRBD1. Trimming cost V 0 bases and J 7 bases; bases outside gene matches: 6. Germline CDR1 and CDR2: SGHTA and FQGTGA. This CDR3 contains 15 residues.

The chain recombines TRBV6-5 with TRBJ1-2; TRBD1 is a possible D gene (5 bases). This CDR3 region has 16 residues. Between the trimmed V and J ends, which lost 2 bases and 5 bases, there was a span of 18 bases. In germline, CDR1 is MNHEY, CDR2 SVGAGI. The CDR3 nucleotides read TGTGCCAGCAGTTACCTCGAGGCCCAGGGAGTATATGGCTACACCTTC. Amino acids: CASSYLEAQGVYGYTF.

This clone was recorded a few times. The rearrangement links TRBV4-1 to TRBJ2-7, with D perhaps matching TRBD1 or TRBD2 (5 bases each). Germline V CDR1 and CDR2: MGHRA, YSYEKL. The CDR3 extends over 15 amino acids. Trimming shortened V by 0 bases and J by 4 bases, and 13 bases separated the two germline ends. The CDR3 loop is CASSQDRGPSYEQYF. The CDR3 bases are TGCGCCAGCAGCCAAGACCGGGGCCCCTCATACGAGCAGTACTTC.

The J gene is TRBJ1-3, the V gene TRBV6-2 or TRBV6-3, with no clear D. Germline-derived CDR1 and CDR2 are MNHEY and SVGEGT. Trimming left V 7 bases short and J 5 bases short, with 18 bases between. The CDR3 is made up of 15 amino acids. Here the CDR3 reads CASNPGAARRNTIYF. DNA for the CDR3: TGTGCCAGCAACCCGGGAGCAGCGCGAAGAAACACCATATATTTT.